Below are 23 T cell receptor beta chains sequenced from a single sample in a study of glioma-infiltrating T cells after dendritic cell vaccination. Measured with immunoSEQ multiplex PCR; TCRdb has only the in-frame clones, and not every one. The sample contains roughly 98,000 clones, 86% of which appear only once. The sequences come from blood, collected before dendritic cell vaccination. The source is a human donor with glioblastoma.

This chain uses TRBV5-3 with TRBJ2-3, with a possible D match to TRBD2 (7 bases). TRBV5-3 is sorted into the ORF group, with uncertain function. The CDR3 contains 13 residues. Between the trimmed V and J ends, which lost 10 bases and 2 bases, there was a span of 14 bases. The CDR3 DNA is TGTGCCGGGGGGGGCCCCTACACAGATACGCAGTATTTT. Protein sequence: CAGGGPYTDTQYF.

The chain couples TRBV9 to TRBJ2-1; 10 nucleotides agree with TRBD2. The CDR3 spans 14 residues. V dropped 0 bases and J dropped 7; count of bases not matched to a gene: 1. Germline V gene sequence: CDR1 SGDLS, CDR2 YYNGEE. CDR3 protein: CASSVDSGRNEQFF. In nucleotides, the CDR3 is TGTGCCAGCAGCGTAGATAGCGGGAGGAATGAGCAGTTCTTC.

The gene calls are TRBV6-1 and TRBJ1-1; D might be TRBD1 (5 bases). The germline V gene encodes CDR1 MNHNS and CDR2 SASEGT. The CDR3 is 15 amino acids. Between the trimmed V and J ends, which lost 1 base and 1 base, there was a span of 10 bases. The CDR3 region has the DNA TGTGCCAGCAGTGAAGTGGGGGGACCGAACACTGAAGCTTTCTTT. Residues: CASSEVGGPNTEAFF.

This clone was seen more than once but under ten times. V and J are TRBV7-2 and TRBJ1-1; TRBD1 matches at 8 bases. Trimming cost V 3 bases and J 1 base; bases outside gene matches: 7. Germline-derived CDR1 and CDR2 are SGHTA and FQGNSA. CDR3 size: 16 residues. CDR3 residues: CASSLFGTGGNTEAFF. The DNA for the CDR3 is TGTGCCAGCAGCTTGTTCGGGACAGGAGGGAACACTGAAGCTTTCTTT.

The gene calls are TRBV4-1 and TRBJ2-7; TRBD2 matches at 11 bases. V lost 0 bases to trimming and J lost 4 bases; unmatched junction nucleotides: 14. CDR3 length equals 19 residues. CDR1 is MGHRA and CDR2 is YSYEKL in the germline V gene. The CDR3 nucleotides are TGCGCCAGCAGCCAAGATGTGATAGCGGGAGGGCCTCGATTATACGAGCAGTACTTC. Its protein is CASSQDVIAGGPRLYEQYF.

The chain links TRBV6-6 to TRBJ2-7; TRBD2 matches 10 bases. The CDR3 consists of 15 residues. Losses at the gene ends were 5 bases for V and 3 bases for J; bases not matched to a gene: 7. Per the germline V gene, CDR1 is MNHNY and CDR2 is SVGAGI (reference sequence). The DNA for the CDR3 is TGTGCCAGCAGTCTCGGACTAGCGGCCCTCTACGAGCAGTACTTC. Translating gives CASSLGLAALYEQYF.

The J gene is TRBJ2-1, the V gene TRBV5-1; 9 bases map to TRBD1. V shed 3 bases and J 8 bases; nucleotides not matched to a gene: 0. The CDR3 length is 12 residues. In germline, CDR1 is SGHRS, CDR2 YFSETQ. Here the CDR3 reads CASSWTGDEQFF. The DNA of the CDR3 is TGCGCCAGCAGCTGGACAGGGGATGAGCAGTTCTTC.

The genes are TRBV7-8 and TRBJ1-2, with D maybe TRBD1 (5 bases). The CDR3 has 16 residues. V lost 0 bases and J 4 bases, leaving 15 bases between the germline ends. Germline values: CDR1 SGHVS, CDR2 FQNEAQ. The CDR3 region has the DNA TGTGCCAGCAGCTTAGCACCCCCCCCGGGGGGCTATGGCTACACCTTC. This sequence encodes CASSLAPPPGGYGYTF.

The J gene is TRBJ1-5, the V gene TRBV4-1; maybe TRBD1 (5 bases). Germline V gene sequence: CDR1 MGHRA, CDR2 YSYEKL. The CDR3 contains 16 residues. The V end lost 2 bases, the J end lost 5 bases, and 16 bases lay between the germline ends. Here the CDR3 reads CASSQRSGGGDQPQHF. DNA for the CDR3: TGCGCCAGCAGCCAAAGATCGGGGGGAGGGGATCAGCCCCAGCATTTT.

Only a few counts were recorded for this clone. The V and J genes are TRBV5-6 and TRBJ2-1; D gene uncertain. V shed 4 bases and J shed 5 bases, with 7 bases lying between them. CDR3 length: 12 amino acids. Germline assignment: CDR1 SGHDT and CDR2 YYEEEE. CDR3 sequence reads: CASSQRDNEQFF. The CDR3 DNA reads TGTGCCAGCAGCCAAAGAGACAATGAGCAGTTCTTC.

This sequence joins TRBV5-4 and TRBJ2-3; 9 positions match TRBD1. The junction had 7 bases not matched to a gene; V was cut back by 4 bases and J by 4 bases. Germline CDR1 and CDR2: SGHNT and YYREEE (reference sequence). The CDR3 is 15 amino acids. DNA for the CDR3: TGTGCCAGCAGCGGCGGGACAGGGATGTCAGATACGCAGTATTTT. As protein: CASSGGTGMSDTQYF.

Only one count was recorded for this clone. This chain links TRBV6-4 with TRBJ2-5; 11 bases map to TRBD2. Germline V CDR1 and CDR2: MRHNA, SNTAGT. CDR3 length: 13 residues. After removal of 3 bases from V and 9 bases from J, the junction contained 3 bases not matched to a gene. The DNA for the CDR3 is TGTGCCAGCAGTGAAGGTAGCGGGGGGGCCCAGTACTTC. The encoded protein is CASSEGSGGAQYF.

The chain carries TRBV1 and TRBJ2-3; the table's D call, TRBD2, has no DNA check behind it. TRBV1 is a pseudogene. This CDR3 has 18 amino acids. The CDR3 DNA is TGCACCAGCAGTCGACGGGAAGAAAATTTAAGAAACACAGATACGCAGTATTTT. Translated, it gives CTSSRREENLRNTDTQYF.

The chain combines TRBV30 with TRBJ1-1; D ambiguous. Looked up from germline, CDR1 is GTSNPN and CDR2 is SVGIG (reference sequence). The CDR3 runs to 11 residues. V lost 1 base to trimming and J lost 4 bases, with 4 bases between them. The CDR3 loop reads CAWSDITEAFF. CDR3 DNA: TGTGCCTGGAGTGACATCACTGAAGCTTTCTTT.

This chain links TRBV5-8 with TRBJ1-3; D not certain. Germline CDR1 is SGHTS and CDR2 is YDEGEE. The CDR3 spans 14 residues. Trimming left V 1 base short and J 4 bases short, with 9 bases between. The CDR3 DNA reads as TGTGCCAGCAGCTTGTCCCCCGTCGGAAACACCATATATTTT. It is translated as CASSLSPVGNTIYF.

This clone was counted once. The gene calls are TRBV6-5 and TRBJ2-3; tentative D call: TRBD2 (7 bases). Germline loops: CDR1 MNHEY, CDR2 SVGAGI. CDR3 size: 14 residues. V was pared by 6 bases and J by 2 bases, with 12 bases between. CDR3 loop: CASSRGGATDTQYF. CDR3 in DNA: TGTGCCAGCAGCCGAGGGGGGGCCACAGATACGCAGTATTTT.

The gene calls are TRBV4-1 and TRBJ2-7, with 8 bases that match TRBD1. With 1 base clipped from V and 3 bases from J, the junction kept 2 bases outside the gene matches. The CDR3 has 14 amino acids. The germline V gene has CDR1 MGHRA and CDR2 YSYEKL. In nucleotides, the CDR3 is TGCGCCAGCAGCCAAGTACAGGGGGACTACGAGCAGTACTTC. Protein product: CASSQVQGDYEQYF.

In this sample, this clone turned up a few times. The chain employs TRBV9 and TRBJ2-7, with TRBD2 as a possible D gene (5 bases). V lost 2 bases and J lost 0, with 9 bases in between. This CDR3 is built from 14 residues. Germline V gene sequence: CDR1 SGDLS, CDR2 YYNGEE. The CDR3 DNA reads as TGTGCCAGCAGCGTCAGCGGCCTCTCCTACGAGCAGTACTTC. Its translation is CASSVSGLSYEQYF.

This chain links TRBV27 with TRBJ1-2; a possible D gene is TRBD1 (5 bases). V lost 2 bases and J 7 bases, leaving 11 bases between the germline ends. Germline CDR1 reads MNHEY; CDR2 reads SMNVEV (reference sequence). This CDR3 is built from 13 residues. Here the CDR3 reads CASSLSRASGYTF. DNA of the CDR3: TGTGCCAGCAGTTTAAGCAGGGCATCTGGCTACACCTTC.

The genes are TRBV7-6 and TRBJ2-2, with a tentative D call TRBD2 (6 bases). CDR3 length: 18 amino acids. The V end was cut by 5 bases, the J end by 0 bases, with 19 bases between. The germline V gene encodes CDR1 SGHVS and CDR2 FNYEAQ. This CDR3 reads CASSQGSVLAANTGELFF. The CDR3 DNA reads TGTGCCAGCAGCCAGGGTTCCGTACTAGCAGCGAACACCGGGGAGCTGTTTTTT.

This chain uses TRBV7-8 with TRBJ2-7, with unresolved D. V lost 0 bases and J lost 6, with 9 bases in between. Germline V gene lookup returns CDR1 SGHVS and CDR2 FQNEAQ. The CDR3 consists of 13 residues. The CDR3, as DNA: TGTGCCAGCAGCTTAGCAAACGGGTTCGAGCAGTACTTC. This translates into CASSLANGFEQYF.

The chain uses TRBV4-2 and TRBJ2-2, with D maybe TRBD2 (6 bases). V gave up 3 bases and J gave up 8 bases, with 10 bases separating them. Germline CDR1 is LGHNA and CDR2 is YNFKEQ. CDR3 size: 13 residues. The CDR3 coding sequence is TGTGCCAGCAGCCAGCGACTAGGAGGGGAGCTGTTTTTT. Its protein is CASSQRLGGELFF.

The chain has TRBV6-5 and TRBJ1-1, with 7 positions matching TRBD1. The length of the CDR3 is 14 residues. Trimming took 0 bases from V and 8 from J; bases not matched to a gene: 6. Germline assignment: CDR1 MNHEY and CDR2 SVGAGI. CDR3 sequence reads: CASSYSNEGQEAFF. CDR3 nucleotide sequence: TGTGCCAGCAGTTACTCGAATGAGGGACAGGAAGCTTTCTTT.